Below are 17 T cell receptor beta chains sequenced from a single sample in a study of brain T cells in children with intractable seizures. Measured with immunoSEQ multiplex PCR; TCRdb has only the in-frame clones, and not every one. The table lists roughly 64,000 clones, approximately 95% of them singletons, with roughly 0.38% in the top ten. Sequenced here: peripheral blood, sampled at surgery. The receptors were sampled from a boy younger than two with focal cortical dysplasia and intractable seizures.

The chain links TRBV6-6 to TRBJ1-2; tentatively, D is TRBD1 (5 bases). The CDR3 is 11 amino acids. Germline CDR1 MNHNY, CDR2 SVGAGI (reference sequence). V was cut by 7 bases and J by 6 bases, with 9 bases left in between. The CDR3 sequence is CASNRGNGYTF. As DNA, the CDR3 is TGTGCCAGCAACCGGGGGAATGGCTACACCTTC.

The chain employs TRBV18 and TRBJ1-4; D gene ambiguous. The CDR3 length is 15 residues. The ends were cut back, 1 base at V and 8 bases at J, with 14 bases in the middle. The V gene's germline CDR1 is KGHSH and CDR2 LQKENI. The CDR3 loop is CASSPQGNAVEKLFF. The CDR3 DNA reads TGTGCCAGCTCACCACAGGGCAACGCGGTGGAAAAACTGTTTTTT.

V and J are TRBV7-2 and TRBJ1-1; 8 bases map to TRBD1. V lost 5 bases, J lost 2 bases, and 7 bases stayed unmatched. Germline assignment: CDR1 SGHTA and CDR2 FQGNSA. CDR3 length: 15 amino acids. For the CDR3, the DNA is TGTGCCAGCAGCCCTAGCGGACAGGGAAACACTGAAGCTTTCTTT. Its translation: CASSPSGQGNTEAFF.

The rearrangement links TRBV20-1 to TRBJ2-7; D is unresolved. The CDR3 totals 12 residues. V lost 3 bases and J 2 bases, leaving 8 bases between the germline ends. Germline assignment: CDR1 DFQATT and CDR2 SNEGSKA (reference sequence). CDR3 in amino acids: CSASSSTYEQYF. CDR3 DNA sequence: TGCAGTGCTAGTTCCTCTACCTACGAGCAGTACTTC.

This clone was seen once. The J gene is TRBJ2-3, the V gene TRBV3-1 (or the pseudogene TRBV3-2); 7 nucleotides line up with TRBD2. Germline-derived CDR1 and CDR2 are LGHDT and YNNKEL (reference sequence). The CDR3 has 15 amino acids. The V segment lost 5 bases and the J segment 2 bases; nucleotides outside the gene matches: 7. DNA of the CDR3: TGTGCCAGCAGCGCAACTAGCGACGTCACAGATACGCAGTATTTT. Translation: CASSATSDVTDTQYF.

The chain employs TRBV18 and TRBJ1-3, with TRBD1 identical over 9 bases. In germline, CDR1 is KGHSH, CDR2 LQKENI. This CDR3 has 17 amino acids. V lost 3 bases and J lost 0; bases outside the gene matches: 6. The CDR3 loop is CASSPKGQGRSGNTIYF. For the CDR3, the DNA is TGTGCCAGCTCACCGAAGGGACAGGGCCGCTCTGGAAACACCATATATTTT.

This clone was seen once. The genes are TRBV11-2 and TRBJ2-7, with 7 nucleotides matching TRBD2. This CDR3 is built from 15 residues. V shed 6 bases, J shed 3 bases, and the junction held 11 bases outside the gene matches. CDR1 is SGHAT, CDR2 FQNNGV, per germline. CDR3 bases: TGTGCCAGCAGGGGGTCGAGGCTAGCGGTCTACGAGCAGTACTTC. It translates to CASRGSRLAVYEQYF.

The chain uses TRBV7-2 and TRBJ1-5; D is perhaps TRBD1 (6 bases). V gave up 1 base and J gave up 0 bases, with 10 bases separating them. The germline V gene has CDR1 SGHTA and CDR2 FQGNSA. The CDR3 consists of 16 residues. CDR3 sequence (DNA): TGTGCCAGCAGCTTAGTCGGGGGGCTTAGCAATCAGCCCCAGCATTTT. Its translation is CASSLVGGLSNQPQHF.

The chain links TRBV5-5 to TRBJ1-4; tentatively, D is TRBD1 (6 bases). Trimming cost V 1 base and J 2 bases, with 12 bases left between them. Germline V gives CDR1 SGHKS, CDR2 YYEKEE (reference sequence). This CDR3 comprises 16 residues. The CDR3 loop is CASSLRGASTNEKLFF. CDR3 DNA: TGTGCCAGCAGCTTGCGGGGGGCGTCGACTAATGAAAAACTGTTTTTT.

This CDR3 is CASSHARGGRETQYF. Here the CDR3 DNA reads TGTGCCAGCAGCCACGCGCGGGGGGGCCGGGAGACCCAGTACTTC. J is TRBJ2-5 and V is TRBV3-1 (or the pseudogene TRBV3-2); 9 bases align to TRBD2. Germline lookup yields CDR1 LGHDT and CDR2 YNNKEL (reference sequence). The trim removed 3 bases at V and 5 bases at J, leaving 7 bases unmatched. The CDR3 runs 15 residues.

The rearrangement links TRBV19 to TRBJ2-7, with 9 bases fitting TRBD1. The CDR3 consists of 16 residues. V lost 7 bases, J lost 2 bases, and 12 bases stayed unmatched. CDR1 LNHDA and CDR2 SQIVND come from the germline V gene (reference sequence). CDR3 residues: CASTPSRTGETYEQYF. CDR3 in DNA: TGTGCCAGTACCCCTTCGAGGACAGGGGAGACCTACGAGCAGTACTTC.

The CDR3 DNA sequence: TGTGCCAGCAGCTTCGAAGAGCGGAGATCCTACGAGCAGTACTTC. It specifies CASSFEERRSYEQYF. V and J are TRBV7-9 and TRBJ2-7; weak D call: TRBD2 (5 bases). This CDR3 has 15 amino acids. The germline V gene has CDR1 SEHNR and CDR2 FQNEAQ (reference sequence). V gave up 3 bases and J gave up 1 base, with 13 bases separating them.

The V gene is TRBV5-1, the J gene TRBJ1-2, with TRBD1 matching over 7 bases. With 0 bases clipped from V and 8 bases from J, the junction kept 7 bases outside the gene matches. Germline-derived CDR1 and CDR2 are SGHRS and YFSETQ. The CDR3 totals 14 residues. DNA for the CDR3: TGCGCCAGCAGCTTGGAAGGGACAGACCCAGGCTACACCTTC. Translated, it gives CASSLEGTDPGYTF.

The chain joins TRBV4-1 to TRBJ2-3; no definite D call. The germline V and J ends were trimmed by 1 base and 5 bases, with 7 bases remaining between them. Per germline, CDR1 MGHRA and CDR2 YSYEKL. CDR3 length: 13 residues. The CDR3 spells CASSQAGGDTQYF. In DNA, the CDR3 is TGCGCCAGCAGCCAAGCGGGTGGAGATACGCAGTATTTT.

The V call is TRBV27, the J call TRBJ2-5; D is ambiguous. The CDR3 is 17 amino acids. Germline loops: CDR1 MNHEY, CDR2 SMNVEV (reference sequence). Trimming removed 3 bases from V and 0 bases from J, with 17 bases in between. In DNA form, the CDR3 reads TGTGCCAGCAGTTTTTACCCACCCCAGACCCACCAAGAGACCCAGTACTTC. Its translation is CASSFYPPQTHQETQYF.

The chain is built from TRBV19 and TRBJ1-5; D is perhaps TRBD1 (5 bases). Trimming shortened V by 3 bases and J by 1 base, and 13 bases separated the two germline ends. From germline, CDR1 is LNHDA and CDR2 SQIVND (reference sequence). The CDR3 is 16 amino acids. The CDR3 DNA sequence: TGTGCCAGTAGTATGTTTTCGGCAGGGAGCAATCAGCCCCAGCATTTT. Residues: CASSMFSAGSNQPQHF.

The V call is TRBV19, the J call TRBJ2-7, with TRBD1 matching over 7 bases. This CDR3 has 13 amino acids. From germline, CDR1 is LNHDA and CDR2 SQIVND (reference sequence). The ends lost 5 bases at V and 3 bases at J; junction bases unmatched: 4. Here the CDR3 reads CASSLRGFYEQYF. The CDR3 bases are TGTGCCAGTAGTCTCAGGGGGTTCTACGAGCAGTACTTC.